One sample yielded the 30 T cell receptor beta chains listed below, sequenced in a study of sequential checkpoint blockade in melanoma. Assay used: immunoSEQ multiplex PCR; TCRdb lists only in-frame clones, some missing. The sample gives just under 2,500 clones, roughly 27% of which show up once; about 10% is in the top ten. This sample's treatment: randomized to nivolumab then ipilimumab (arm A) or the reverse (arm B). This material consisted of tumor tissue (inferred from file names), taken from a patient given nivolumab and ipilimumab in sequence. The source of these receptors is a human donor with melanoma.

This clone has ten or more counts. This chain uses TRBV11-3 with TRBJ1-2; 7 bases are a match to TRBD1. The germline CDR1 and CDR2 sequences are SGHNT and YENEEA. V gave up 2 bases and J gave up 6 bases; unmatched junction bases: 9. This CDR3 has 15 residues. CDR3 region: CASSLNSGQEHGYTF. In DNA, the CDR3 is TGTGCCAGCAGCTTAAATTCAGGACAGGAACATGGCTACACCTTC.

By frequency in the sample, this clone is medium-sized. The J gene is TRBJ2-7, the V gene TRBV11-3; tentatively, D is TRBD2 (6 bases). Between the trimmed V and J ends, which lost 5 bases and 4 bases, there was a span of 15 bases. The germline V gene encodes CDR1 SGHNT and CDR2 YENEEA. The CDR3 is 14 amino acids. CDR3 residues: CASSERDSGYEQYV. CDR3 nucleotides: TGTGCCAGCAGCGAAAGGGATAGCGGATACGAGCAGTACGTC.

The rearrangement uses TRBV7-2 and TRBJ1-5, with D possibly matching TRBD1 (6 bases). The CDR3 is made up of 13 amino acids. CDR1 SGHTA and CDR2 FQGNSA come from the germline V gene. The V end lost 4 bases, the J end lost 12 bases, and 16 bases lay between the germline ends. The CDR3 loop reads CASSYARGADQHF. The CDR3, as DNA: TGTGCCAGCAGCTACGCCCGGGGGGCGGACCAGCATTTT.

The chain links TRBV18 to TRBJ2-7; a weak D match, TRBD1 (5 bases). The V gene lost 6 bases and the J gene lost 4 bases, with 19 bases spanning the gap. In germline, CDR1 is KGHSH, CDR2 LQKENI. The CDR3 has 15 amino acids. The CDR3 coding sequence is TGTGCCAGCTCTAATAGGCAGGGCCCTTCATACGAGCAGTACTTC. This gives the protein CASSNRQGPSYEQYF.

The chain couples TRBV29-1 to TRBJ2-5; D may be TRBD2 (6 bases). The CDR3 covers 13 residues. Between the trimmed V and J ends, which lost 6 bases and 5 bases, there was a span of 16 bases. Germline-derived CDR1 and CDR2 are SQVTM and ANQGSEA. CDR3 residues: CSVAGLRGETQYF. CDR3 bases: TGCAGCGTCGCTGGGTTACGGGGGGAGACCCAGTACTTC.

On this clone itself: The conserved final phenylalanine or tryptophan is absent from the CDR3, which likely points to a read error. It is unclear where the CDR3 begins or ends on the DNA, so no DNA is shown, and the CDR3 is as TCRdb lists it. The gene calls are TRBV10-2 and TRBJ2-6. Germline values: CDR1 WSHSY, CDR2 SAAADI. Inclusive of both ends, the CDR3 amounts to 15 amino acids. CDR3 loop: CASSAWHTSNKVGPT.

The chain links TRBV9 to TRBJ2-2, with 12 nucleotides matching TRBD2. Unmatched junction bases numbered 6, after V lost 4 bases and J lost 2 bases. This CDR3 contains 17 residues. Germline V CDR1 and CDR2: SGDLS, YYNGEE. The CDR3 DNA is TGTGCCAGCAGCCCCCGACTAGCGGGAGTCAACACCGGGGAGCTGTTTTTT. This codes for CASSPRLAGVNTGELFF.

This chain connects TRBV9 to TRBJ1-5; D ambiguous. V gave up 5 bases and J gave up 15 bases, with 21 bases separating them. The CDR3 spans 13 residues. Per germline, CDR1 SGDLS and CDR2 YYNGEE. The CDR3 DNA follows: TGTGCCAGCAGTGAAATTTCTGTCCAAACACGGCATTTT. This encodes CASSEISVQTRHF.

The rearrangement links TRBV6-8 to TRBJ2-4, with D possibly matching TRBD2 (5 bases). This CDR3 region has 14 residues. Trimming removed 4 bases from V and 1 base from J, with 8 bases in between. Germline V gives CDR1 MNHGY, CDR2 SAAAGT. The CDR3 nucleotides are TGTGCCAGCAGTTCTGGACTGGCCAAAAACATTCAGTACTTC. Its protein is CASSSGLAKNIQYF.

This clone has a handful of counts. The V call is TRBV6-8, the J call TRBJ1-2, with D maybe TRBD1 (5 bases). V gave up 0 bases and J gave up 1 base, with 9 bases separating them. The length of the CDR3 is 15 residues. Germline-derived CDR1 and CDR2 are MNHGY and SAAAGT. DNA for the CDR3: TGTGCCAGCAGTTACTCCAACGGGGGTAACTATGGCTACACCTTC. This encodes CASSYSNGGNYGYTF.

V and J are TRBV18 and TRBJ1-2, with D maybe TRBD1 (6 bases). Trimming removed 5 bases from V and 3 bases from J, with 13 bases in between. Germline assignment: CDR1 KGHSH and CDR2 LQKENI. CDR3 length equals 14 residues. In DNA, the CDR3 is TGTGCCAGCTCATCACGGGGGCGCGACTATGGCTACACCTTC. This encodes CASSSRGRDYGYTF.

In its sample, this clone ranks as medium-sized (0.01 to 0.1%). The J gene is TRBJ1-1, the V gene TRBV11-3; the D is unclear. CDR3 length: 14 amino acids. CDR1 is SGHNT, CDR2 YENEEA, per germline. Trimming left V 7 bases short and J 4 bases short, with 16 bases between. CDR3 amino acids: CASTLTGSGTEAFF. The DNA of the CDR3 is TGTGCCAGCACCTTGACGGGGAGCGGCACTGAAGCTTTCTTT.

The V and J genes are TRBV15 and TRBJ2-1; D could derive from TRBD1 or TRBD2 (5 bases each). Germline V gives CDR1 LNHNV, CDR2 YYDKDF (reference sequence). The V gene lost 1 base and the J gene lost 8 bases, with 15 bases spanning the gap. The CDR3 has 15 amino acids. The CDR3 DNA is TGTGCCACCAGCAGAGGCGCCGGGACGGCGGATGAGCAGTTCTTC. This sequence encodes CATSRGAGTADEQFF. The full variable domain, with the rest looked up from reference TRBV15 and TRBJ2-1, is DAMVIQNPRYQVTQFGKPVTLSCSQTLNHNVMYWYQQKSSQAPKLLFHYYDKDFNNEADTPDNFQSRRPNTSFCFLDIRSPGLGDTAMYLCATSRGAGTADEQFFGPGTRLTVL.

This rearrangement joins TRBV18 to TRBJ2-3; D not certain. This CDR3 is 15 amino acids long. CDR1 KGHSH and CDR2 LQKENI come from the germline V gene. V was pared by 1 base and J by 1 base, with 9 bases between. In DNA form, the CDR3 reads TGTGCCAGCTCACCACAACTTGCCGGCACAGATACGCAGTATTTT. This translates into CASSPQLAGTDTQYF.

This clone is classed as medium-sized. The CDR3 is CASTGVAGGGEQFF. Here the CDR3 DNA reads TGTGCCAGCACGGGCGTAGCGGGGGGGGGTGAGCAGTTCTTC. V gene TRBV6-8 combines with J gene TRBJ2-1, with 11 bases aligning to TRBD2. CDR1 and CDR2 from the germline V gene are MNHGY and SAAAGT. J gave up 9 bases and V 7 bases, and 8 bases lay outside the gene matches. This CDR3 contains 14 residues.

This chain joins TRBV29-1 and TRBJ1-2; 8 nucleotides align to TRBD1. Germline V gene sequence: CDR1 SQVTM, CDR2 ANQGSEA. V shed 3 bases and J 1 base; nucleotides not matched to a gene: 7. This CDR3 spans 15 amino acids. CDR3 sequence (DNA): TGCAGCGTTGACTCCGGGACAGGTCATAACTATGGCTACACCTTC. It translates to CSVDSGTGHNYGYTF.

The V call is TRBV6-1, the J call TRBJ2-2; D not resolved. Germline-derived CDR1 and CDR2 are MNHNS and SASEGT. V dropped 0 bases and J dropped 2 bases, with 1 base sitting between them. This CDR3 spans 13 amino acids. The CDR3, as DNA: TGTGCCAGCAGTGAAGCAAACACCGGGGAGCTGTTTTTT. Translated, it gives CASSEANTGELFF.

The J gene is TRBJ1-2, the V gene TRBV14, with TRBD1 as a possible D gene (6 bases). Germline values: CDR1 SGHDN, CDR2 FVKESK. This CDR3 has 13 residues. Trimming removed 3 bases from V and 5 bases from J, with 10 bases in between. DNA of the CDR3: TGTGCCAGCAGCCAGAGGGGGAGGTATGGCTACACCTTC. Residues: CASSQRGRYGYTF.

The chain carries TRBV15 and TRBJ2-1, with D perhaps assigned TRBD1 or TRBD2 (5 bases each). The CDR3 length is 17 residues. The V end lost 5 bases, the J end lost 5 bases, and 22 bases lay between the germline ends. Germline V gives CDR1 LNHNV, CDR2 YYDKDF (reference sequence). The CDR3 sequence is CATSSRWLGTIHNEQFF. CDR3 bases: TGTGCCACCAGCTCTAGGTGGCTAGGGACCATCCACAATGAGCAGTTCTTC.

CDR3 protein: CASSLKGQQETQYF. The CDR3 DNA sequence: TGCGCCAGCAGCTTGAAGGGACAGCAAGAGACCCAGTACTTC. This sequence joins TRBV5-1 and TRBJ2-5, with TRBD1 matching 7 bases. Unmatched junction bases numbered 2, after V lost 1 base and J lost 2 bases. This CDR3 region has 14 residues. CDR1 and CDR2 from the germline V gene are SGHRS and YFSETQ.

This chain joins TRBV15 and TRBJ1-5; tentative D call: TRBD1 (6 bases). The germline V and J ends were trimmed by 1 base and 1 base, with 11 bases remaining between them. The CDR3 runs to 16 residues. Germline CDR1 and CDR2: LNHNV and YYDKDF (reference sequence). CDR3 protein: CATSRVGGSSNQPQHF. Written as DNA, the CDR3 is TGTGCCACCAGCAGAGTAGGGGGATCCAGCAATCAGCCCCAGCATTTT.

The rearrangement links TRBV19 to TRBJ2-3; TRBD2 is a possible D gene (6 bases). CDR1 and CDR2 (germline): LNHDA, SQIVND (reference sequence). The CDR3 is 14 amino acids. V shed 6 bases and J shed 5 bases, with 15 bases lying between them. DNA of the CDR3: TGTGCCAGTAGCAATACAGGAGGGGTAGATACGCAGTATTTT. This codes for CASSNTGGVDTQYF.

This clone was detected a few times. The rearrangement joins TRBV5-1 to TRBJ2-1, with TRBD2 as a possible D gene (6 bases). V was pared by 4 bases and J by 0 bases, with 11 bases between. Germline CDR1 is SGHRS and CDR2 is YFSETQ. The CDR3 runs 15 residues. The CDR3: CASSISGSSYNEQFF. The CDR3 nucleotides read TGCGCCAGCAGCATTAGCGGAAGCTCCTACAATGAGCAGTTCTTC.

The J gene is TRBJ1-5, the V gene TRBV6-8; D unclear. CDR1 is MNHGY, CDR2 SAAAGT, per germline. The V end lost 0 bases, the J end lost 3 bases, and 9 bases lay between the germline ends. The CDR3 contains 15 residues. The DNA of the CDR3 is TGTGCCAGCAGTTACTCGCCTTTCCCCAATCAGCCCCAGCATTTT. Amino acid sequence: CASSYSPFPNQPQHF.

V gene TRBV19 combines with J gene TRBJ1-5; 9 bases map to TRBD1. The germline V gene encodes CDR1 LNHDA and CDR2 SQIVND (reference sequence). This CDR3 has 19 amino acids. Trimming cost V 1 base and J 1 base; bases outside gene matches: 11. DNA of the CDR3: TGTGCCAGTAGTATAGGAGGGGGACAGGGACCACGCAGCAATCAGCCCCAGCATTTT. This gives the protein CASSIGGGQGPRSNQPQHF.

The chain combines TRBV29-1 with TRBJ2-1; 8 bases are a match to TRBD2. This CDR3 is 17 amino acids long. Trimming at V came to 4 bases and at J to 0 bases, leaving 11 bases not matched to a gene. From germline, CDR1 is SQVTM and CDR2 ANQGSEA. CDR3 coding DNA: TGCAGCGTTGGGGGGGGCGAGAGCGGGAGCTCCTACAATGAGCAGTTCTTC. Translated, it gives CSVGGGESGSSYNEQFF.

In its sample, this clone was seen once. The CDR3 DNA reads TGTGCCAGCTCACCCCAGACAGGCAGGAACAATGAGCAGTTCTTC. It translates to CASSPQTGRNNEQFF. The V and J genes are TRBV18 and TRBJ2-1, with D perhaps TRBD1 (6 bases). This CDR3 region has 15 residues. V lost 3 bases to trimming and J lost 5 bases, with 14 bases between them. CDR1 KGHSH and CDR2 LQKENI come from the germline V gene.

This rearrangement joins TRBV29-1 to TRBJ1-2, with 8 nucleotides matching TRBD1. From germline, CDR1 is SQVTM and CDR2 ANQGSEA. The CDR3 sequence is 18 residues long. The ends lost 0 bases at V and 5 bases at J; junction bases unmatched: 17. This CDR3 is CSVEDQGGQEKRGYGYTF. CDR3 bases: TGCAGCGTTGAAGATCAAGGGGGACAGGAAAAAAGGGGGTATGGCTACACCTTC.

This clone was observed a few times. This chain joins TRBV19 and TRBJ1-1; perhaps TRBD1 as D (6 bases). This CDR3 is 14 amino acids long. Germline V CDR1 and CDR2: LNHDA, SQIVND (reference sequence). Trimming took 1 base from V and 4 from J, leaving 10 bases between them. CDR3 sequence: CASSIAGVSTEAFF. The CDR3 region has the DNA TGTGCCAGTAGTATAGCAGGGGTAAGCACTGAAGCTTTCTTT.

There are a few counts of this clone. The chain links TRBV6-8 to TRBJ2-1, with 7 positions matching TRBD2. The CDR3 has 13 residues. J was trimmed by 9 bases and V by 3 bases; bases with no gene match: 5. Germline V gene sequence: CDR1 MNHGY, CDR2 SAAAGT. CDR3 sequence (DNA): TGTGCCAGCAGTTATACGGGAGGCGGTGAGCAGTTCTTC. It translates to CASSYTGGGEQFF.